One TCR beta chain is described in this entry. What it recognizes is unknown. Method: immunoSEQ multiplex PCR; TCRdb's copy keeps in-frame clones and lacks some. In the table there are about 460,000 clones, about 89% of which are singletons. This sample was included in a study of Ad26.COV2.S vaccination and SARS-CoV-2 variants. Whole-study context: Intramuscular Ad26.COV2.S at 5x10^10 or 1x10^11 viral particles. Study results and limitations: Reported findings describe substantial breadth in spike-specific CD8+ and CD4+ T cell responses following vaccination. Recipients of either vaccine or placebo displayed similar breadth of non-spike TCRs.

Per the germline V gene, CDR1 is MGHRA and CDR2 is YSYEKL. The CDR3 has 14 residues. Unmatched junction bases numbered 3, after V lost 1 base and J lost 9 bases. Treatment meaning: 15 to 20 received Ad26.COV2.S at low or high dose, single or two shots; five or six received placebo; per-sample allocation not given. Sampling happened 63 days after the first vaccine or placebo injection. An adult of 18-55 years in Boston served as donor. The sample in question was peripheral blood, obtained in a trial of Ad26.COV2.S vaccine versus placebo. J is TRBJ2-1 and V is TRBV4-1, with 10 bases that match TRBD1. The receptor was isolated from a person between 18 and 65 years old who received the Ad26.COV2.S COVID-19 vaccine or a placebo. This chain's CDR3 is CASSQGTGGFEQFF. The CDR3 bases are TGCGCCAGCAGCCAAGGGACAGGGGGGTTTGAGCAGTTCTTC.